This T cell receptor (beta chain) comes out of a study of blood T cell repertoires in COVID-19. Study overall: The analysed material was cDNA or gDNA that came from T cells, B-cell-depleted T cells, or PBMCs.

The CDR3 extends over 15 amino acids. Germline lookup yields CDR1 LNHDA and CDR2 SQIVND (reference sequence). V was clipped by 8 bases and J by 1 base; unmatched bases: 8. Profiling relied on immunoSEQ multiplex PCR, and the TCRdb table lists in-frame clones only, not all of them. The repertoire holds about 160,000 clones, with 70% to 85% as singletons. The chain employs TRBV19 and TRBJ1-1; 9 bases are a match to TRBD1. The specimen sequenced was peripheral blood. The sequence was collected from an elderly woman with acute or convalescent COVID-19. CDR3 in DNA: TGTGCCAGTGATCCGGGACAGGGCTGGAACACTGAAGCTTTCTTT. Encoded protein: CASDPGQGWNTEAFF. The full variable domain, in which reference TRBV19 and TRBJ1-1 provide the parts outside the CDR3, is DGGITQSPKYLFRKEGQNVTLSCEQNLNHDAMYWYRQDPGQGLRLIYYSQIVNDFQKGDIAEGYSVSREKKESFPLTVTSAQKNPTAFYLCASDPGQGWNTEAFFGQGTRLTVV.